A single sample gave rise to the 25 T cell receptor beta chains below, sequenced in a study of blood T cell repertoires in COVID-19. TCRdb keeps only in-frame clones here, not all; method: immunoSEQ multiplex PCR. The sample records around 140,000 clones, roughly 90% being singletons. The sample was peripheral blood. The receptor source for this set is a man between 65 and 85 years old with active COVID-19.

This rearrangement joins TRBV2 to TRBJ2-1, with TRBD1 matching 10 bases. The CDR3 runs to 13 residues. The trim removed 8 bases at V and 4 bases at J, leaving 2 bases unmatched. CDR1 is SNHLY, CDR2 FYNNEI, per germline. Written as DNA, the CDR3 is TGTGCCAGCCGGGACAGGGGATACAATGAGCAGTTCTTC. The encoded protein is CASRDRGYNEQFF.

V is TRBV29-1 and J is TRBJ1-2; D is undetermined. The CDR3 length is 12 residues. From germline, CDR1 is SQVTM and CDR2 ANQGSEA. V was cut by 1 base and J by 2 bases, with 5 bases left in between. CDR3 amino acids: CSVEGLNYGYTF. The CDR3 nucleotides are TGCAGCGTTGAAGGCCTAAACTATGGCTACACCTTC.

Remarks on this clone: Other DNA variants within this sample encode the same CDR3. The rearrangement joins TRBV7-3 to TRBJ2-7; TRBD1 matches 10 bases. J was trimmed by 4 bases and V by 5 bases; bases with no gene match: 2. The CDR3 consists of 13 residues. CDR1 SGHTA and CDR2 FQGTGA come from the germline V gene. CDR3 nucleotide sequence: TGTGCCAGCAGCCCGGGACAGGGGTACGAGCAGTACTTC. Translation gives CASSPGQGYEQYF. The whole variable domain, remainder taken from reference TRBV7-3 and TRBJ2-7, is GAGVSQTPSNKVTEKGKYVELRCDPISGHTALYWYRQSLGQGPEFLIYFQGTGAADDSGLPNDRFFAVRPEGSVSTLKIQRTERGDSAVYLCASSPGQGYEQYFGPGTRLTVT.

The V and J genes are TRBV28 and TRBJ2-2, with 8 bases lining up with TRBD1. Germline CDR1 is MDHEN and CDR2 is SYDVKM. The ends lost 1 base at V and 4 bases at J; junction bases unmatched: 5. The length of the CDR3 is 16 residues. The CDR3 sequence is CASSLSRTGITGELFF. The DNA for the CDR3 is TGTGCCAGCAGTTTATCTCGGACAGGGATCACCGGGGAGCTGTTTTTT.

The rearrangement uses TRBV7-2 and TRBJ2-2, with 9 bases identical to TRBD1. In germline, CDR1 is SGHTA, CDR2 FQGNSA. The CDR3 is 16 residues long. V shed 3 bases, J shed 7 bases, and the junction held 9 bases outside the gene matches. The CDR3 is CASSLDRGGFGGELFF. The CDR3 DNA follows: TGTGCCAGCAGCTTGGACAGGGGAGGATTCGGCGGGGAGCTGTTTTTT.

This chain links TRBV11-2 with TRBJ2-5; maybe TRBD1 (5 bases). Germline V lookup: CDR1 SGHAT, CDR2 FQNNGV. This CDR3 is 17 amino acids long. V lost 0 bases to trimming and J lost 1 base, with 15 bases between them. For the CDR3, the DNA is TGTGCCAGCAGCTTAGATTGGGGCCTAGTCTTCCAAGAGACCCAGTACTTC. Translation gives CASSLDWGLVFQETQYF.

The CDR3 here is CASSLVAGGEKLFF. CDR3 coding DNA: TGTGCCAGCAGCTTAGTTGCCGGGGGGGAAAAACTGTTTTTT. V and J are TRBV7-9 and TRBJ1-4, with TRBD1 as a possible D gene (5 bases). Trimming removed 1 base from V and 8 bases from J, with 11 bases in between. Looked up from germline, CDR1 is SEHNR and CDR2 is FQNEAQ (reference sequence). The CDR3 loop spans 14 amino acids.

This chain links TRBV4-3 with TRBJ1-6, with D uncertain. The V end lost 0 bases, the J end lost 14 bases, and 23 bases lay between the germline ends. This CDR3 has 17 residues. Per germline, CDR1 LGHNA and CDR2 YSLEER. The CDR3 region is CASSQDWEGPIILTLHF. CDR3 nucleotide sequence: TGCGCCAGCAGCCAAGATTGGGAGGGCCCCATAATTCTGACCCTCCACTTT.

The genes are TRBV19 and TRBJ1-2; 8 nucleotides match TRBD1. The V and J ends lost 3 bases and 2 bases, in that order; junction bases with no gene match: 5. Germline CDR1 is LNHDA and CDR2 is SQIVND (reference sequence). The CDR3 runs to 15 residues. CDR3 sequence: CASSITRGRNYGYTF. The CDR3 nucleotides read TGTGCCAGTAGTATTACCAGGGGGCGCAACTATGGCTACACCTTC.

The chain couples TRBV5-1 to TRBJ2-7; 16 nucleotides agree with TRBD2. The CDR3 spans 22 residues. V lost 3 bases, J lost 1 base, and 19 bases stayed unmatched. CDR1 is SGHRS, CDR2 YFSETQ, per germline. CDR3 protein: CASSSGVASPGLAGGPSYEQYF. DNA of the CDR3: TGCGCCAGCAGCTCAGGGGTAGCCAGCCCGGGACTAGCGGGAGGGCCTTCCTACGAGCAGTACTTC. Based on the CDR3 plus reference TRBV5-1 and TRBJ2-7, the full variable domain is KAGVTQTPRYLIKTRGQQVTLSCSPISGHRSVSWYQQTPGQGLQFLFEYFSETQRNKGNFPGRFSGRQFSNSRSEMNVSTLELGDSALYLCASSSGVASPGLAGGPSYEQYFGPGTRLTVT.

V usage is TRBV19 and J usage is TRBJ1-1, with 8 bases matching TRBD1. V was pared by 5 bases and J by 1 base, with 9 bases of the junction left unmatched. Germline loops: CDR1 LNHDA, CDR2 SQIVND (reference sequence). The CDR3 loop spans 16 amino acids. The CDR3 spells CASSLSYRGGNTEAFF. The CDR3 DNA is TGTGCCAGTAGTCTATCCTACAGGGGGGGGAACACTGAAGCTTTCTTT.

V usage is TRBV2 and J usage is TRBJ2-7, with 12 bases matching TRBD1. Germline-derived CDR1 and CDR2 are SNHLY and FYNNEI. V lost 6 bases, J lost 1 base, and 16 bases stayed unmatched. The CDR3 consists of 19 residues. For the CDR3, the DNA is TGTGCCAGCAGCGCCCCCCGGGACAGGGGGCTACGGGCGTCCTACGAGCAGTACTTC. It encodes CASSAPRDRGLRASYEQYF.

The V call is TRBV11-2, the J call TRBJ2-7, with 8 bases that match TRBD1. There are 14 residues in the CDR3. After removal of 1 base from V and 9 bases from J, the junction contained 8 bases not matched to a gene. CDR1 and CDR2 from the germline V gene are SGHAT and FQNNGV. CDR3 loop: CASSLGTGGPGQYF. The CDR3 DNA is TGTGCCAGCAGCTTAGGAACAGGGGGGCCTGGGCAGTACTTC.

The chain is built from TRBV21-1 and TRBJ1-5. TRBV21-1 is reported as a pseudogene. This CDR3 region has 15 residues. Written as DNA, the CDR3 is TGTGCCAGCAGCGTCCAGAGGAGCGCCTATTATAACCAGCATTTT. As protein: CASSVQRSAYYNQHF.

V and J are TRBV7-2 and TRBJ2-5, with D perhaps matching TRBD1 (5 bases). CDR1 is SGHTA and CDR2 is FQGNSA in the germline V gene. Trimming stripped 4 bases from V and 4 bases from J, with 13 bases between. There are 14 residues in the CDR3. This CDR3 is CASSYRQGTETQYF. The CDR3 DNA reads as TGTGCCAGCAGCTACCGCCAGGGTACAGAGACCCAGTACTTC. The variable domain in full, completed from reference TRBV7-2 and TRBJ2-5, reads GAGVSQSPSNKVTEKGKDVELRCDPISGHTALYWYRQSLGQGLEFLIYFQGNSAPDKSGLPSDRFSAERTGGSVSTLTIQRTQQEDSAVYLCASSYRQGTETQYFGPGTRLLVL.

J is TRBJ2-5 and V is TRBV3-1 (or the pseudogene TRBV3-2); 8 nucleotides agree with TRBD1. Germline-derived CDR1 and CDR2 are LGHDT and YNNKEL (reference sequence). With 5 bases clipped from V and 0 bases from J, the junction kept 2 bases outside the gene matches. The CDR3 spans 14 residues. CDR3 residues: CASSNRGYQETQYF. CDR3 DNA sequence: TGTGCCAGCAGCAACAGGGGGTACCAAGAGACCCAGTACTTC.

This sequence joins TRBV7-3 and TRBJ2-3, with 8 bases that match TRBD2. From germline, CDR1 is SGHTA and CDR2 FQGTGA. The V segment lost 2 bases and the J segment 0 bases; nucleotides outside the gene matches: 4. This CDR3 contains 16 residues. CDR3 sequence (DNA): TGTGCCAGCAGCTTACATGGGACTAGGAGCACAGATACGCAGTATTTT. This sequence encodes CASSLHGTRSTDTQYF.

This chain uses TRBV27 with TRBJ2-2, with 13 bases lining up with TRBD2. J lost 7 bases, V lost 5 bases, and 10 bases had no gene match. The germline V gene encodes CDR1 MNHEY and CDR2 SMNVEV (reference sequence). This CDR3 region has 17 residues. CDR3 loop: CASSPQLAGGKNGELFF. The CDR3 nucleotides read TGTGCCAGCAGTCCTCAACTAGCGGGAGGGAAAAACGGGGAGCTGTTTTTT.

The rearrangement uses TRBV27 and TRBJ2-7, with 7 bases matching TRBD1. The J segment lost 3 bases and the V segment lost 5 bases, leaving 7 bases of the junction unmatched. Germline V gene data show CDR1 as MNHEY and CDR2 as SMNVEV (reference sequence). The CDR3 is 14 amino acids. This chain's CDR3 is CASSLQGKHYEQYF. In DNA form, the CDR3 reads TGTGCCAGCAGTCTACAGGGGAAGCACTACGAGCAGTACTTC.

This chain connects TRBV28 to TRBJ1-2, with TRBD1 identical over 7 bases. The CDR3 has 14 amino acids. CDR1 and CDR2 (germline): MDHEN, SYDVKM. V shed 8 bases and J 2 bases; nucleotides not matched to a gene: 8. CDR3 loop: CASYPPDRNYGYTF. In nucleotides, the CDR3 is TGTGCCAGCTACCCTCCGGACAGGAACTATGGCTACACCTTC.

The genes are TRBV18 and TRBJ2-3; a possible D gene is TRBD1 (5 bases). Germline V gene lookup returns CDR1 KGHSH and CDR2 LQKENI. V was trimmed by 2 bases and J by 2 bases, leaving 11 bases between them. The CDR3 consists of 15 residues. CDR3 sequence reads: CASSPKAGYTDTQYF. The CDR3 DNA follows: TGTGCCAGCTCACCAAAGGCAGGGTACACAGATACGCAGTATTTT.

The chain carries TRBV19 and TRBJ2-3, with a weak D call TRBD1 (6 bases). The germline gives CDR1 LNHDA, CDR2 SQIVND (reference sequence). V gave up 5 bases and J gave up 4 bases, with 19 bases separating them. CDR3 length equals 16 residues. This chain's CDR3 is CASSFRSGTTADTQYF. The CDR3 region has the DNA TGTGCCAGTAGTTTTCGATCCGGGACAACCGCAGATACGCAGTATTTT.

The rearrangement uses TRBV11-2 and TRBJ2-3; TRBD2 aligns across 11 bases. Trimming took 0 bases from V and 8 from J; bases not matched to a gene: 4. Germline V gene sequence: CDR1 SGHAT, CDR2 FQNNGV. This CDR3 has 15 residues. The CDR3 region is CASSLDSGRAVTQYF. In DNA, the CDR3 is TGTGCCAGCAGCTTAGATAGCGGGAGGGCGGTTACGCAGTATTTT.

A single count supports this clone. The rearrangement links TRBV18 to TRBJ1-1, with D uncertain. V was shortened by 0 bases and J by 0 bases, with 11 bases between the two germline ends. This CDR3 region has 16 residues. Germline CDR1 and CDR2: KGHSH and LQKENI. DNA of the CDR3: TGTGCCAGCTCACCACCTACGGGGTCTCTGAACACTGAAGCTTTCTTT. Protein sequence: CASSPPTGSLNTEAFF.

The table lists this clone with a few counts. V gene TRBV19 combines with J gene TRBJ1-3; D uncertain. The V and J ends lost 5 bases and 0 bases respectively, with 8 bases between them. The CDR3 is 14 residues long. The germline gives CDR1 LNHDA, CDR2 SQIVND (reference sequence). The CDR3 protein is CASSDGASGNTIYF. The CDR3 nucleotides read TGTGCCAGTAGTGACGGAGCCTCTGGAAACACCATATATTTT.